The 31 T cell receptor beta chains given below trace back to one sample, sequenced in a study of tumor-infiltrating lymphocytes in primary liver carcinoma listed by TCRdb under 2017. Total RNA and DNA were co-extracted from roughly 20-30 mg of bulk tissue with the AllPrep DNA/RNA mini kit, without cell sorting. Sequenced on an Illumina HiSeq 2500. A constant-region primer and ProtoScript II reverse transcriptase were used to reverse-transcribe TCRbeta-specific cDNA from roughly 500 ng total RNA. The TCRbeta libraries were prepared through three rounds of nested multiplex PCR following a slightly modified ARM-PCR procedure. Multiplex TRBV1-TRBV30 forward primers and a Cbeta reverse primer were used in the first two PCR rounds, each of which was run for 9 to 11 cycles. TCRdb redid the processing of the public reads, applying fastp at Q25 and MiXCR, and retained in-frame beta chains. Identical CDR3 protein sequences are pooled into one entry, listed with their most common genes and DNA. This sample has roughly 80,000 distinct CDR3 sequences in its table, and 72% of those were observed once. Of the sample, roughly a fifth is held by the ten largest clones.

The sequenced material came from liver tumor tissue from sampling region 1. The sample's cell subset or site label, in plain terms: tumor region T1, superior pole. These receptors came from a man aged 35 to 55 with primary liver carcinoma and hepatitis B virus infection.

The sample holds a few counts of this clonotype. A much larger clone differs from this one at a single base, so this may be a read error. The rearrangement links TRBV7-9 to TRBJ2-7; possible D gene TRBD1, 5 bases. The CDR3 covers 13 residues. Germline CDR1 is SEHNR and CDR2 is FQNEAQ (reference sequence). V gave up 7 bases and J gave up 5 bases, with 15 bases separating them. Here the CDR3 reads CASNSTAQDEQYF. CDR3 sequence (DNA): TGTGCCAGCAACTCGACAGCTCAGGACGAGCAGTACTTC.

This clonotype was detected only a few times. This chain connects TRBV29-1 to TRBJ2-1; the D gene is possibly TRBD1 (6 bases). The CDR3 sequence is 13 residues long. Looked up from germline, CDR1 is SQVTM and CDR2 is ANQGSEA. Trimming took 6 bases from V and 4 from J, leaving 13 bases between them. The CDR3 DNA is TGCAGCGTCGGGACATGGGGTTACAATGAGCAGTTCTTC. Encoded protein: CSVGTWGYNEQFF.

This clonotype has a single count. This may stem from a read error, because a much larger clone lies one nucleotide away. The J gene is TRBJ1-2, the V gene TRBV7-9; 10 bases are shared with TRBD1. In germline, CDR1 is SEHNR, CDR2 FQNEAQ (reference sequence). The CDR3 spans 14 residues. CDR3 nucleotides: TGTGCCAGCATGATCTCGACAGGGGGCTATGGCCACACCTTC. This encodes CASMISTGGYGHTF.

The CDR3 spells CASKGQQTQYF. CDR3 nucleotides: TGTGCCAGCAAGGGTCAACAGACCCAGTACTTC. V and J are TRBV12-3 or TRBV12-4 and TRBJ2-5; no firm D call. Trimming took 7 bases from V and 6 from J, leaving 9 bases between them. The CDR3 extends over 11 amino acids.

On this clonotype itself: No conserved phenylalanine or tryptophan ends this CDR3, so it is likely a read error. The limits of the CDR3 on the DNA are not certain, so only TCRdb's listed CDR3 is given. The chain joins TRBV11-2 to TRBJ2-2; the D call in the table, TRBD1, was not verified against the DNA. Including both end residues, the CDR3 is 13 amino acids long. CDR1 SGHAT and CDR2 FQNNGV come from the germline V gene. CDR3 residues: CAMGQGNTGELFS.

This clonotype was seen a few times. The chain carries TRBV5-6 and TRBJ2-7, with 7 bases lining up with TRBD1. CDR1 and CDR2 (germline): SGHDT, YYEEEE. V lost 1 base, J lost 6 bases, and 4 bases stayed unmatched. The CDR3 is 13 residues long. The CDR3 protein is CASSLRGLCEQYF. For the CDR3, the DNA is TGTGCCAGCAGCTTGAGGGGGCTGTGCGAGCAGTACTTC.

This clonotype appeared a single time. Given a much more abundant clone one base away, this may be a read error. The chain employs TRBV30 and TRBJ1-2; D unresolved. In germline, CDR1 is GTSNPN, CDR2 SVGIG (reference sequence). The CDR3 is 12 residues long. This CDR3 is CAWSVGSYGYIF. The CDR3 DNA reads TGTGCCTGGAGTGTAGGGAGCTATGGCTACATCTTC.

This clonotype is medium-sized. The CDR3: CSVGDPSGNSPLHF. The CDR3 DNA reads TGCAGCGTCGGGGACCCCTCCGGTAATTCACCCCTCCACTTT. The J gene is TRBJ1-6, the V gene TRBV29-1, with D possibly TRBD1 on 5 matching bases. Germline loops: CDR1 SQVTM, CDR2 ANQGSEA. V was clipped by 6 bases and J by 6 bases, with 15 bases between them. This CDR3 spans 14 amino acids.

A note on this clonotype: It may be a read error: a sequence one base away is much more abundant. The chain couples TRBV13 to TRBJ2-5; tentatively, D is TRBD2 (5 bases). Per germline, CDR1 PRHDT and CDR2 FYEKMQ (reference sequence). V lost 4 bases, J lost 6 bases, and 12 bases lay in between. This CDR3 has 13 residues. The CDR3 nucleotides read TGTGCCAGCAGCTCCGGGCTCGGGAAGACCCAGTACTTC. This sequence encodes CASSSGLGKTQYF.

Concerning this clonotype: Here the CDR3 omits its conserved ending phenylalanine or tryptophan, so a read error is the likely source. The chain has TRBV15 and TRBJ2-1; no clear D. The V gene lost 0 bases and the J gene lost 6 bases, with 9 bases spanning the gap. CDR1 is LNHNV and CDR2 is YYDKDF in the germline V gene (reference sequence). The CDR3 runs 14 residues. The CDR3 loop reads CATSRDLWGNEQFV. In nucleotides, the CDR3 is TGTGCCACCAGCAGAGATCTCTGGGGCAATGAGCAGTTCGTC.

To note about this clonotype: One junction end does not reproduce the germline sequence, and a read error may be involved. The rearrangement joins TRBV5-5 to TRBJ2-3; TRBD2 matches at 7 bases. CDR1 is SGHKS and CDR2 is YYEKEE in the germline V gene (reference sequence). The CDR3 spans 16 residues. CDR3 sequence reads: CASTSLLAASIDTQYF. CDR3 nucleotide sequence: TGTGCCAGCACCTCGCTCCTAGCGGCCAGCATAGATACGCAGTATTTT.

With regard to this clonotype: Compared with germline, one end of the junction differs, possibly owing to a read error. The V and J genes are TRBV7-9 and TRBJ2-2; a possible D gene is TRBD2 (5 bases). Germline V gene data show CDR1 as SEHNR and CDR2 as FQNEAQ (reference sequence). The CDR3 has 14 residues. CDR3 in DNA: TGTGCCACCAGTTTAGAATTGAACACCGGGGAGCAGTTTTTT. As protein: CATSLELNTGEQFF.

This clonotype was observed a handful of times. The rearrangement joins TRBV6-4 to TRBJ2-1; 12 nucleotides agree with TRBD2. The V segment lost 2 bases and the J segment 4 bases; nucleotides outside the gene matches: 9. This CDR3 contains 18 residues. The germline V gene has CDR1 MRHNA and CDR2 SNTAGT. The CDR3 reads CASSDPPLTSGRYNEQFF. CDR3 DNA sequence: TGTGCCAGCAGTGACCCCCCTCTGACTAGCGGGAGATACAATGAGCAGTTCTTC.

The table lists this clonotype with many counts. The V and J genes are TRBV4-1 and TRBJ1-2, with D tentatively TRBD1 (5 bases). Germline loops: CDR1 MGHRA, CDR2 YSYEKL. Trimming pared 3 bases from V and 4 bases from J, leaving 21 bases between. The CDR3 loop spans 17 amino acids. CDR3 loop: CASSQLRGAGSFYGYTF. Here the CDR3 DNA reads TGCGCCAGCAGCCAGTTAAGAGGGGCAGGGTCTTTCTATGGCTACACCTTC.

This clonotype showed up many times. The chain carries TRBV6-1 and TRBJ2-7; D is unclear. CDR3 length: 12 amino acids. V gave up 5 bases and J gave up 2 bases, with 7 bases separating them. Germline CDR1 reads MNHNS; CDR2 reads SASEGT. The CDR3 DNA sequence: TGTGCCAGCAGTAACGGACCCTACGAGCAGTACTTC. It translates to CASSNGPYEQYF.

On this clonotype itself: A read error may produce the germline difference seen at one junction end. CDR3 in amino acids: CACSLVKNSPLHF. The DNA of the CDR3 is TGTGCCTGCAGCTTAGTGAAGAATTCACCCCTCCACTTT. This chain connects TRBV11-2 to TRBJ1-6; D ambiguous. The CDR3 is made up of 13 amino acids. In germline, CDR1 is SGHAT, CDR2 FQNNGV.

The rearrangement joins TRBV2 to TRBJ2-3, with 7 nucleotides matching TRBD1. Germline V gene sequence: CDR1 SNHLY, CDR2 FYNNEI. CDR3 length: 14 residues. The junction had 10 bases not matched to a gene; V was cut back by 8 bases and J by 5 bases. The CDR3 nucleotides are TGTGCCAGCGCGGCCGACAGGGCGGGAGATACGCAGTATTTT. This sequence encodes CASAADRAGDTQYF.

Regarding this clonotype: One end of the junction is discordant with germline, which a read error may explain. This chain connects TRBV2 to TRBJ2-6; D possibly corresponds to TRBD1 (5 bases). CDR1 and CDR2 from the germline V gene are SNHLY and FYNNEI. CDR3 length: 14 amino acids. This CDR3 is CASSPVVGADVLTF. The CDR3 DNA follows: TGTGCCAGCAGCCCCGTAGTTGGGGCCGACGTCCTGACTTTC. The full variable domain, rest sourced from reference TRBV2 and TRBJ2-6, is EPEVTQTPSHQVTQMGQEVILRCVPISNHLYFYWYRQILGQKVEFLVSFYNNEISEKSEIFDDQFSVERPDGSNFTLKIRSTKLEDSAMYFCASSPVVGADVLTFGAGSRLTVL.

The chain uses TRBV6-1 and TRBJ2-7; the D gene is possibly TRBD2 (5 bases). V shed 3 bases and J shed 3 bases, with 9 bases lying between them. Looked up from germline, CDR1 is MNHNS and CDR2 is SASEGT. CDR3 length equals 13 residues. The CDR3 nucleotides read TGTGCCAGCAGTGAGCGGAGGTTCTACGAGCAGTACTTC. The encoded protein is CASSERRFYEQYF.

A note on this clonotype: Likely a read error: the CDR3 ends without its conserved phenylalanine or tryptophan. This chain uses TRBV7-3 with TRBJ1-1; D is possibly TRBD1 (5 bases). CDR1 SGHTA and CDR2 FQGTGA come from the germline V gene. The CDR3 totals 13 residues. The CDR3: CASSTTVNTGAFC. The DNA for the CDR3 is TGTGCCAGCAGCACGACAGTGAACACTGGAGCTTTCTGT.

This clonotype was recorded at least ten times. The chain has TRBV30 and TRBJ2-7; D call uncertain. CDR1 and CDR2 from the germline V gene are GTSNPN and SVGIG (reference sequence). CDR3 length: 12 residues. Trimming removed 1 base at V and 2 bases at J, with 6 bases between. CDR3 nucleotides: TGTGCCTGGAGTGGTTACACCTACGAGCAGTACTTC. Protein: CAWSGYTYEQYF. The whole variable domain, filled in from reference TRBV30 and TRBJ2-7, reads SQTIHQWPATLVQPVGSPLSLECTVEGTSNPNLYWYRQAAGRGLQLLFYSVGIGQISSEVPQNLSASRPQDRQFILSSKKLLLSDSGFYLCAWSGYTYEQYFGPGTRLTVT.

As regards this clonotype: A single base separates this from a much larger clone, so it may be a read error. The V and J genes are TRBV7-9 and TRBJ2-1, with D tentatively TRBD2 (6 bases). The CDR3 totals 15 residues. Germline V gene lookup returns CDR1 SEHNR and CDR2 FQNEAQ (reference sequence). The CDR3 reads CVSSLNSGVYNEQFF. In DNA, the CDR3 is TGTGTCAGCAGCCTTAATAGCGGAGTGTACAATGAGCAGTTCTTC.

V and J are TRBV4-2 and TRBJ2-7; D might be TRBD1 (5 bases). There are 12 residues in the CDR3. In germline, CDR1 is LGHNA, CDR2 YNFKEQ. Between the trimmed V and J ends, which lost 6 bases and 11 bases, there was a span of 17 bases. Here the CDR3 DNA reads TGTGCCAGCAGTCCGGACACCTACGTGGAGTACTTC. Amino acids: CASSPDTYVEYF.

Remarks on this clonotype: The junction does not match germline at one end; this may be a read error. The V call is TRBV6-2 or TRBV6-3, the J call TRBJ2-3; either TRBD1 or TRBD2 may fit D (5 bases each). CDR3 length equals 13 residues. The germline CDR1 and CDR2 sequences are MNHEY and SVGEGT. In nucleotides, the CDR3 is TGTGCCAGCAGCTGGGGACCAGCGAATACGCGGTATTTT. Translation: CASSWGPANTRYF.

Turning to this clonotype: At one end, the junction sequence differs from germline, possibly due to a read error. The genes are TRBV2 and TRBJ2-6; D is undetermined. There are 14 residues in the CDR3. The germline CDR1 and CDR2 sequences are SNHLY and FYNNEI. The CDR3 coding sequence is TGTGCCAGCAGTGACATCTCTCGGGCCAATGTCCTGACTTTC. Translated: CASSDISRANVLTF.

This clonotype was seen many times. The V call is TRBV5-4, the J call TRBJ2-3; TRBD2 agrees at 13 bases. Germline V lookup: CDR1 SGHNT, CDR2 YYREEE (reference sequence). This CDR3 spans 18 amino acids. V gave up 4 bases and J gave up 1 base; unmatched junction bases: 9. CDR3 coding DNA: TGTGCCAGCAGCCCTGGGACTAGCGGGGTCGGTGGCACAGATACGCAGTATTTT. It yields the protein CASSPGTSGVGGTDTQYF.

V gene TRBV29-1 combines with J gene TRBJ2-3; D gene ambiguous. V gave up 4 bases and J gave up 5 bases, with 19 bases separating them. Germline V gives CDR1 SQVTM, CDR2 ANQGSEA. The CDR3 runs to 15 residues. The CDR3 nucleotides read TGCAGCGTTGCATGGGCAGTGGGCATAGGAGATACGCAGTATTTT. It encodes CSVAWAVGIGDTQYF.

Worth noting for this clonotype: Compared with germline, one end of the junction differs, possibly owing to a read error. The chain is built from TRBV6-5 and TRBJ1-1; maybe TRBD1 (5 bases). The CDR3 is made up of 16 amino acids. From germline, CDR1 is MNHEY and CDR2 SVGAGI. In DNA form, the CDR3 reads TGTGTCAGCAGTTACGCGGGACCCCGTGATGAGGCTGAAACTTTCTTT. Encoded protein: CVSSYAGPRDEAETFF.

As to this clonotype: An end of the junction differs from the germline gene, which may be a read error. This rearrangement joins TRBV6-2 or TRBV6-3 to TRBJ2-7; 8 bases are a match to TRBD1. The CDR3 sequence is 13 residues long. The germline V gene has CDR1 MNHEY and CDR2 SVGEGT. The DNA of the CDR3 is TGTGTCAGCAGCCGGGACAGGCCGTACGAGCAGTACTTC. Translated, it gives CVSSRDRPYEQYF.

This clonotype was observed a handful of times. A much larger clonotype is one base distant, so this may be a read error. The genes are TRBV7-9 and TRBJ2-1, with D unresolved. CDR1 is SEHNR, CDR2 FQNEAQ, per germline (reference sequence). CDR3 length: 11 amino acids. The DNA of the CDR3 is TGTGTCAGCAGGCGCGACAATGAGCAGTTCTTC. The encoded protein is CVSRRDNEQFF. Full variable domain (outside the CDR3, taken from reference TRBV7-9 and TRBJ2-1): DTGVSQNPRHKITKRGQNVTFRCDPISEHNRLYWYRQTLGQGPEFLTYFQNEAQLEKSRLLSDRFSAERPKGSFSTLEIQRTEQGDSAMYLCVSRRDNEQFFGPGTRLTVL.

Details on this clonotype: This CDR3 fails to terminate in the conserved phenylalanine or tryptophan, so it likely reflects a read error. The chain combines TRBV11-2 with TRBJ2-7; TRBD2 might be the D (5 bases). Trimming took off 6 bases at V and 5 bases at J, with 17 bases between the two ends. The CDR3 consists of 14 residues. The germline V gene encodes CDR1 SGHAT and CDR2 FQNNGV. The CDR3 DNA is TGTGCCAGCAGTCCGCAAGCGGTAACTCACGAGCAGTACTCC. Its protein product is CASSPQAVTHEQYS.